This TCR beta chain emerged from a study of cytomegalovirus exposure and HLA in healthy donors. Study results and limitations: Most CMV-associated TCR beta chains appeared HLA-restricted in a later analysis.

Use of 60 Vbeta and 13 Jbeta primers characterized the PCR. This table comes from immunoSEQ multiplex PCR, and its TCRdb copy is limited to in-frame clones, with some not included. The table lists about 140,000 clones, about 61% of them singletons. This clone was observed once. Its antigen remains unknown. This CDR3 is 12 amino acids long. Looked up from germline, CDR1 is KGHSH and CDR2 is LQKENI. V dropped 8 bases and J dropped 1; count of bases not matched to a gene: 1. This receptor was taken from a male donor in good health and CMV-seronegative. The rearrangement uses TRBV18 and TRBJ1-2, with TRBD1 matching over 7 bases. The specimen was PBMCs. The CDR3 bases are TGTGCCAGCGGACAGGATAACTATGGCTACACCTTC. It yields the protein CASGQDNYGYTF.